The present entry profiles one TCR beta chain with its context. Antigen: not known. Cells defined as naive were viable CD3+CD4+ or CD3+CD8+ and CCR7+CD45RA+CD45RO-CD95-CD27+CD28+. Repertoires were generated with immunoSEQ multiplex PCR, while TCRdb's copy carries only in-frame clones and drops some. The table includes fewer than 20,000 clones, around 94% detected once. In germline, CDR1 is MNHNS, CDR2 SASEGT. This CDR3 is built from 17 residues. The junction had 6 bases not matched to a gene; V was cut back by 3 bases and J by 0 bases. These data belong to a study of T cells after posttransplantation cyclophosphamide. Study-wide points: Recipient CMV seropositivity and CMV reactivation strongly tracked TRB clonality.

The rearrangement joins TRBV6-1 to TRBJ1-3; 9 bases line up with TRBD1. Material for sequencing was naive CD4+ T cells sorted from blood. The receptor was isolated from a woman aged 50 to 65 in good health and a related stem cell transplant donor. Here the CDR3 DNA reads TGTGCCAGCAGTGAGGGACAGGGATTGAGCTCTGGAAACACCATATATTTT. Amino acid sequence: CASSEGQGLSSGNTIYF.